The 2 T cell receptor beta chains in this list originate from one sample, sequenced in a study of blood T cell repertoires in COVID-19. Some clones are missing from TCRdb's copy, which holds only in-frame ones; the method was immunoSEQ multiplex PCR. The table lists more than 55,000 clones, around 77% of them singletons. Sequencing was carried out using peripheral blood. Every receptor here comes from an elderly man with active or convalescent COVID-19.

The chain has TRBV15 and TRBJ2-1; D ambiguous. There are 15 residues in the CDR3. Trimming took 0 bases from V and 0 from J, leaving 6 bases between them. From germline, CDR1 is LNHNV and CDR2 YYDKDF (reference sequence). The CDR3 loop is CATSRELNSYNEQFF. CDR3 in DNA: TGTGCCACCAGCAGAGAACTAAACTCCTACAATGAGCAGTTCTTC.

The CDR3: CASSIAGSTDTQYF. The DNA for the CDR3 is TGTGCCAGTAGTATTGCGGGGAGCACAGATACGCAGTATTTT. This chain uses TRBV19 with TRBJ2-3; D possibly corresponds to TRBD2 (6 bases). Trimming cost V 3 bases and J 0 bases, with 7 bases left between them. Germline CDR1 reads LNHDA; CDR2 reads SQIVND (reference sequence). This CDR3 region has 14 residues.